This T cell receptor beta chain was captured by sequencing in a study of blood T cell repertoires in COVID-19. Study information: The United States, Italy and Spain were the sources of the acute and convalescent COVID-19 samples. PBMCs, B-cell-depleted T cells, or T cells were the source of the cDNA or gDNA that made up the material.

As for this clone: The sample carries other DNA sequences with the same CDR3.

Authors' methods: For nucleated cells, counts were estimated from reference gene primer amplification. TCRdb's table, derived via immunoSEQ multiplex PCR, lists solely in-frame clones and lacks some. D and trimming come from the DNA, and the V and J calls and clone size come from that table. This sample carries just over 95,000 clones, roughly 80% of them seen once, and the ten largest clones take 18%. Trimming took 6 bases from V and 4 from J, leaving 10 bases between them. Germline values: CDR1 SGHTA, CDR2 FQGNSA. The CDR3 covers 13 residues. This sequence joins TRBV7-2 and TRBJ1-5; TRBD1 might be the D (6 bases). The TCR originated in a man aged 80 or over with acute or convalescent COVID-19. Sample: peripheral blood. CDR3 nucleotide sequence: TGTGCCAGCAGTCCACAGGGTAATCAGCCCCAGCATTTT. It yields the protein CASSPQGNQPQHF.